A single sample is the source of the 10 T cell receptor beta chains below, sequenced in a study of neurological immune-mediated disorders. TCRdb ran MiXCR on the 5' RACE reads and lists one entry per CDR3 protein. The table lists 60,000 to 70,000 distinct CDR3 sequences, around 5% of them singletons. Sample: PBMCs. These receptors all come from a human donor with multiple sclerosis. The donor label of this sample is uncertain.

This clonotype was picked up many times. This rearrangement joins TRBV7-2 to TRBJ2-3; tentative D call: TRBD1 (5 bases). The CDR3 totals 15 residues. CDR1 and CDR2 from the germline V gene are SGHTA and FQGNSA. Trimming pared 6 bases from V and 1 base from J, leaving 14 bases between. The CDR3 nucleotides are TGTGCCAGCAGTTCGGATGGGGCAGGCACAGATACGCAGTATTTT. As protein: CASSSDGAGTDTQYF.

This clonotype showed up just a few times. The chain recombines TRBV11-1 with TRBJ2-1, with 11 bases lining up with TRBD2. After removal of 0 bases from V and 8 bases from J, the junction contained 3 bases not matched to a gene. The germline V gene encodes CDR1 SGHAT and CDR2 FQDESV (reference sequence). This CDR3 spans 15 amino acids. The DNA for the CDR3 is TGTGCCAGCAGCTTAGCTAGCGGGGGGGTCTATGAGCAGTTCTTC. This gives the protein CASSLASGGVYEQFF.

The chain recombines TRBV7-3 with TRBJ2-2; D uncertain. Trimming took off 5 bases at V and 5 bases at J, with 9 bases between the two ends. The V gene's germline CDR1 is SGHTA and CDR2 FQGTGA. The CDR3 runs to 13 residues. CDR3 bases: TGTGCCAGCAGCCGTGCCAAAACCGGGGAGCTGTTTTTT. Its translation: CASSRAKTGELFF.

Many counts were recorded for this clonotype. The genes are TRBV5-1 and TRBJ1-2; D might be TRBD1 (6 bases). The length of the CDR3 is 14 residues. V lost 1 base and J 8 bases, leaving 15 bases between the germline ends. Germline values: CDR1 SGHRS, CDR2 YFSETQ. The CDR3 spells CASSLLQGDDGYTF. Written as DNA, the CDR3 is TGCGCCAGCAGCTTGCTACAGGGAGACGACGGCTACACCTTC.

The V call is TRBV24-1, the J call TRBJ2-3; D not resolved. The CDR3 has 13 residues. V lost 3 bases and J 4 bases, leaving 7 bases between the germline ends. Looked up from germline, CDR1 is KGHDR and CDR2 is SFDVKD. CDR3 nucleotides: TGTGCCACCAGTGATGTAGTATCAGATACGCAGTATTTT. It yields the protein CATSDVVSDTQYF.

This clonotype was detected ten times or more. DNA for the CDR3: TGCGCCAGCAGCTCATTGATATTCTACGAGCAGTACTTC. Amino acids: CASSSLIFYEQYF. The rearrangement links TRBV5-1 to TRBJ2-7, with D unclear. Germline CDR1 is SGHRS and CDR2 is YFSETQ. The CDR3 is made up of 13 amino acids. Trimming removed 3 bases at V and 3 bases at J, with 10 bases between.

This clonotype came up many times. The rearrangement uses TRBV9 and TRBJ2-1; 8 bases map to TRBD2. The CDR3 runs 14 residues. Germline V gene lookup returns CDR1 SGDLS and CDR2 YYNGEE. The V segment lost 4 bases and the J segment 10 bases; nucleotides outside the gene matches: 10. The CDR3 protein is CASSRTPLAGEQFF. CDR3 nucleotides: TGTGCCAGCAGCCGCACACCCTTAGCGGGGGAGCAGTTCTTC.

This clonotype was counted at least ten times. The chain uses TRBV20-1 and TRBJ1-2; no clear D gene. The CDR3 totals 15 residues. The V and J ends lost 0 bases and 1 base respectively, with 12 bases between them. Germline V gene sequence: CDR1 DFQATT, CDR2 SNEGSKA (reference sequence). DNA for the CDR3: TGCAGTGCTAGAGACCTCGGGGAGTATAACTATGGCTACACCTTC. Translating it yields CSARDLGEYNYGYTF.

This clonotype was counted at least ten times. The V gene is TRBV5-1, the J gene TRBJ1-6; D gene ambiguous. Germline-derived CDR1 and CDR2 are SGHRS and YFSETQ. The CDR3 is 12 amino acids. Trimming removed 4 bases at V and 6 bases at J, with 5 bases between. For the CDR3, the DNA is TGCGCCAGCAGCACGACTAATTCACCCCTCCACTTT. As protein: CASSTTNSPLHF.

This clonotype was recorded at least ten times. V is TRBV5-1 and J is TRBJ2-3, with D unresolved. Germline CDR1 is SGHRS and CDR2 is YFSETQ. The V gene lost 2 bases and the J gene lost 6 bases, with 10 bases spanning the gap. The CDR3 sequence is 13 residues long. Here the CDR3 reads CASSFMGIDTQYF. The CDR3 region has the DNA TGCGCCAGCAGCTTTATGGGAATCGATACGCAGTATTTT.